This TCR beta chain was recovered during a study of early T cells in non-severe SARS-CoV-2 infection. At least ten counts were recorded for this clonotype. Germline CDR1 SQVTM, CDR2 ANQGSEA. CDR3 length: 13 amino acids. Trimming stripped 6 bases from V and 4 bases from J, with 15 bases between. TCRdb fed the 5' RACE reads into MiXCR, producing one record per CDR3 protein. The sample lists roughly 54,000 distinct CDR3 sequences; 4.5% to 7% were seen once. This receptor was taken from an adult who was a healthcare worker with PCR-confirmed SARS-CoV-2 infection or an uninfected control (not recorded which). The chain has TRBV29-1 and TRBJ1-1; no clear D. The specimen was whole blood. The DNA of the CDR3 is TGCAGCGTGGATCGACTGGGAATCACTGAAGCTTTCTTT. Its translation: CSVDRLGITEAFF.